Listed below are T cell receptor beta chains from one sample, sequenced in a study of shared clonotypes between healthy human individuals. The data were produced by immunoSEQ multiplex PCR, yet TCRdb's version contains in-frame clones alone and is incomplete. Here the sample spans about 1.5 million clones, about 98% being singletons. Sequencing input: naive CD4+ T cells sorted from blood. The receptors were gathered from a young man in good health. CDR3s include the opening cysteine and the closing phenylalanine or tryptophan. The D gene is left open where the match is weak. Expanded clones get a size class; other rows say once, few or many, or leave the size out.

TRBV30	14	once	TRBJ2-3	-	TGTGCCTGGGGCTCCCCGGGGGGCACAGATACGCAGTATTTT	CAWGSPGGTDTQYF
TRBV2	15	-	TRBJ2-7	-	TGTGCCAGCAGTCGGGAGGGAGGGGGCTATTACGAGCAGTACTTC	CASSREGGGYYEQYF
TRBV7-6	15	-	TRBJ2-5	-	TGTGCCAGCAGGGTTACAGGGTGGGTAGAGGAGACCCAGTACTTC	CASRVTGWVEETQYF
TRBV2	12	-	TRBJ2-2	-	TGTGCCAGCAGCCCCTCATCCGGGGAGCTGTTTTTT	CASSPSSGELFF
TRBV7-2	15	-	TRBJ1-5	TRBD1	TGTGCCAGCAGCCCAGAAACAGGGGGCAATCAGCCCCAGCATTTT	CASSPETGGNQPQHF
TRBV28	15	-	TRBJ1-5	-	TGTGCCAGCAGTTATGACCGGGGGATCAATCAGCCCCAGCATTTT	CASSYDRGINQPQHF
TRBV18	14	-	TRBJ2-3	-	TGTGCCAGCTCACGCGTGGACGGCACAGATACGCAGTATTTT	CASSRVDGTDTQYF
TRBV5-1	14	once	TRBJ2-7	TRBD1	TGCGCCAGCAGCTTATACGGGACAGGGGGCGAGCAGTACTTC	CASSLYGTGGEQYF
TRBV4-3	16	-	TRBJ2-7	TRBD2	TGCGCCAGCAGCCAACGGCTAGCGGAAAGAAGCTACGAGCAGTACTTC	CASSQRLAERSYEQYF
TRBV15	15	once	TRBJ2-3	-	TGTGCCACCAGCGGACAGCCAACTAGCACAGATACGCAGTATTTT	CATSGQPTSTDTQYF
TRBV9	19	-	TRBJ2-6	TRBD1	TGTGCCAGCAGCATCACACCGGGACAGGGTTTAGCTGGGGCCAACGTCCTGACTTTC	CASSITPGQGLAGANVLTF
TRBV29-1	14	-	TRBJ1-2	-	TGCAGCGTCGGAACGCAGGGAAGAAAATATGGCTACACCTTC	CSVGTQGRKYGYTF
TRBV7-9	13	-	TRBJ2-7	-	TGTGCCAGCAGTAAACCAAGCTCCTACGAGCAGTACTTC	CASSKPSSYEQYF
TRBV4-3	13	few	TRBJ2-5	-	TGCGCCAGCAGCCATGGCACGTCAGAGACCCAGTACTTC	CASSHGTSETQYF
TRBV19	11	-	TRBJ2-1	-	TGTGCCAGTAGTACCTACAATGAGCAGTTCTTC	CASSTYNEQFF
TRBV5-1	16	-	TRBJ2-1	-	TGCGCCAGCAGCCTGAACCCCGGGACAATCTACAATGAGCAGTTCTTC	CASSLNPGTIYNEQFF
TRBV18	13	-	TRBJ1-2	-	TGTGCCAGCTCACCAGACAATCTTTATGGCTACACCTTC	CASSPDNLYGYTF
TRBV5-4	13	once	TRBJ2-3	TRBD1	TGTGCCAGCAGCACGGACAGGTCAGATACGCAGTATTTT	CASSTDRSDTQYF
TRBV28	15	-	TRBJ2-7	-	TGTGCCAGCAGCCAAGGTACGGAGATTGGCTACGAGCAGTACTTC	CASSQGTEIGYEQYF
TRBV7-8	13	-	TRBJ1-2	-	TGTGCCAGCAGCCCCGGACTTGCAGGCGGCTACACCTTC	CASSPGLAGGYTF
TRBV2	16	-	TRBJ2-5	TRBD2	TGTGCCAGCAGTCCCGGACTAGCGGGGTACCAAGAGACCCAGTACTTC	CASSPGLAGYQETQYF
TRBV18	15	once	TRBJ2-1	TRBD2	TGTGCCAGCTCACCAATAGCAGCGGGAGGGAGTGAGCAGTTCTTC	CASSPIAAGGSEQFF
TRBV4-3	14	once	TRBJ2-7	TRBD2	TGCGCCAGCAGCCCTGGGGCGGGGGGGAGCGAGCAGTACTTC	CASSPGAGGSEQYF
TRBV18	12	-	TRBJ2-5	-	TGTGCCAGCTCACGGGATCAAGAGACCCAGTACTTC	CASSRDQETQYF
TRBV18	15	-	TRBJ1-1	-	TGTGCCAGCTCACCCCTGGGGGCGCTGAACACTGAAGCTTTCTTT	CASSPLGALNTEAFF
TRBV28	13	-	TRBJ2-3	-	TGTGCCGGTCGGGAGAATGGAATAGATACGCAGTATTTT	CAGRENGIDTQYF
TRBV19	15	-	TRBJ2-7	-	TGTGCCAGTAGGGTTTCGGACTGGACGTCCTACGAGCAGTACTTC	CASRVSDWTSYEQYF
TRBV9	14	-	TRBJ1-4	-	TGTGCCAGCAGCGTAACGGACAGAAATGAAAAACTGTTTTTT	CASSVTDRNEKLFF
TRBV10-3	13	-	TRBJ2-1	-	TGTGCCATCAGTGGGGTGGCGGACAATGAGCAGTTCTTC	CAISGVADNEQFF
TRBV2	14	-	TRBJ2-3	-	TGTGCCAGCAGTGCCGGTTGGCCCACAGATACGCAGTATTTT	CASSAGWPTDTQYF
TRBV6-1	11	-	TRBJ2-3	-	TGTCGGCCCACTAGCACAGATACGCAGTATTTT	CRPTSTDTQYF
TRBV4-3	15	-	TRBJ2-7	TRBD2	TGCGCCAGCAGCCAAGGAACTAGCGGTCCCTACGAGCAGTACTTC	CASSQGTSGPYEQYF
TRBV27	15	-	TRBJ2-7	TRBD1	TGTGCCAGCAGTTTACTAGGGGGCAGGTCCTACGAGCAGTACTTC	CASSLLGGRSYEQYF
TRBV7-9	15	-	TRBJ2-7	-	TGTGCCAGCAGCTTAGAACTCTCACGCCCTCACGAGCAGTACTTC	CASSLELSRPHEQYF
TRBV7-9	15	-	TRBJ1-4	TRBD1	TGTGCCAGCAGCCCTCGACAGGGAGTAGGTGAAAAACTGTTTTTT	CASSPRQGVGEKLFF
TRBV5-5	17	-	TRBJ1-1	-	TGTGCCAGCAGCTTGACTAGGTTTTACGAGGGCCACACTGAAGCTTTCTTT	CASSLTRFYEGHTEAFF
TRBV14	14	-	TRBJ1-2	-	TGTGCCAGCAGCCAAGATAGGAGGGATCGCGGCTACACCTTC	CASSQDRRDRGYTF
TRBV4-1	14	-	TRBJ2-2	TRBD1	TGCGCCAGCAGCCGCCGGGACAGCCCCGGGGAGCTGTTTTTT	CASSRRDSPGELFF
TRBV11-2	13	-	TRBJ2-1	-	TGTGCCAGCAGCTTAGGGAGGGTGAATGAGCAGTTCTTC	CASSLGRVNEQFF
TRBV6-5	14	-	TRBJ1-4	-	TGTGCCAGCAGTTACAGGGGGGGGGATGAAAAACTGTTTTTT	CASSYRGGDEKLFF
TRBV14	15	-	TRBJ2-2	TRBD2	TGTGCCAGCAGCCAACTACCGGGGGGAGTCGGGGAGCTGTTTTTT	CASSQLPGGVGELFF
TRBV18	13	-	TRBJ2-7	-	TGTGCCAGCTCACCATCTACAGGGAGCGAGCAGTACTTC	CASSPSTGSEQYF
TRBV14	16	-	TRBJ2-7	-	TGTGCCAGCAGCCAATTGAGAAGCACGCGTTACTACGAGCAGTACTTC	CASSQLRSTRYYEQYF
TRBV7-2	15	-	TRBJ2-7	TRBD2	TGTGCCAGCAGCTTAGCGCGGGGACTAGCCTACGAGCAGTACTTC	CASSLARGLAYEQYF
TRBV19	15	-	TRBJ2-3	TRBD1	TGTGCCAGTAGCCGACCGGGACAGGGATCAGATACGCAGTATTTT	CASSRPGQGSDTQYF
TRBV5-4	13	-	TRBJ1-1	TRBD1	TGTGCCAGCAGCCGGGACAGGGGAGGTGAAGCTTTCTTT	CASSRDRGGEAFF
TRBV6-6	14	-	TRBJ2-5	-	TGTGCCAGCAGTTACGCGGGGACCCAAGAGACCCAGTACTTC	CASSYAGTQETQYF